Listed below are T cell receptor beta chains from one sample, sequenced in a study of blood T cell repertoires in COVID-19. The data were produced by immunoSEQ multiplex PCR, yet TCRdb's version contains in-frame clones alone and is incomplete. The sample shows around 320,000 clones, approximately 90% of them seen only once. The sequenced sample consisted of peripheral blood. These receptor sequences come from a woman in her twenties or thirties who had recovered from COVID-19. Each CDR3 is given with its conserved first and last residue. D genes are given only for firm matches. Expanded clones are given a class, and other clones once, few, many or no size at all.

cdr3_nt: TGTGCCAGCAGTGAGCGGACAGGGAAATATGGCTACACCTTC
cdr3_aa: CASSERTGKYGYTF
v_call: TRBV2
cdr3_length: 14
clone_size: .
j_call: TRBJ1-2
d_call: TRBD1

cdr3_nt: TGTGCCTGGTCCCACGGGGTGTCAGGAGATGAAGCTTTCTTT
cdr3_aa: CAWSHGVSGDEAFF
v_call: TRBV30
cdr3_length: 14
clone_size: once
j_call: TRBJ1-1
d_call: .

cdr3_nt: TGTGCCAGCAGCCCGGTGCCCTTCAACTACAATGAGCAGTTCTTC
cdr3_aa: CASSPVPFNYNEQFF
v_call: TRBV11-2
cdr3_length: 15
clone_size: .
j_call: TRBJ2-1
d_call: .

cdr3_nt: TGTGCCGTCGGGACATTATTGAACACTGAAGCTTTCTTT
cdr3_aa: CAVGTLLNTEAFF
v_call: TRBV10-3
cdr3_length: 13
clone_size: once
j_call: TRBJ1-1
d_call: .

cdr3_nt: TGTGCCAGCAGGCTGACAGCGCGTAATTCACCCCTCCACTTT
cdr3_aa: CASRLTARNSPLHF
v_call: TRBV6-5
cdr3_length: 14
clone_size: .
j_call: TRBJ1-6
d_call: .

cdr3_nt: TGCGCCAGCAGCCAGGAGAGCCCCACTAACTATGGCTACACCTTC
cdr3_aa: CASSQESPTNYGYTF
v_call: TRBV4-1
cdr3_length: 15
clone_size: .
j_call: TRBJ1-2
d_call: .

cdr3_nt: TGTGCCATCAGTGACTCCGGGACTAGCCTTAGCGCCGGGGAGCTGTTTTTT
cdr3_aa: CAISDSGTSLSAGELFF
v_call: TRBV10-3
cdr3_length: 17
clone_size: .
j_call: TRBJ2-2
d_call: TRBD2

cdr3_nt: TGTGCCAGCAGCCTCAGGGGAAAGAACGACGAGCAGTACTTC
cdr3_aa: CASSLRGKNDEQYF
v_call: TRBV6-5
cdr3_length: 14
clone_size: .
j_call: TRBJ2-7
d_call: .

cdr3_nt: TGTGCCAGCAGCTCGGGACAGTTCTATGGCTACACCTTC
cdr3_aa: CASSSGQFYGYTF
v_call: TRBV7-9
cdr3_length: 13
clone_size: .
j_call: TRBJ1-2
d_call: TRBD1

cdr3_nt: TGTGCCAGTAGTATAGATCTCGAGGGTACTGAAGCTTTCTTT
cdr3_aa: CASSIDLEGTEAFF
v_call: TRBV19
cdr3_length: 14
clone_size: .
j_call: TRBJ1-1
d_call: .

cdr3_nt: TGTGCCACCGACATGGGGGGGTCTGGCGGCGAGCAGTACTTC
cdr3_aa: CATDMGGSGGEQYF
v_call: TRBV10-3
cdr3_length: 14
clone_size: .
j_call: TRBJ2-7
d_call: TRBD2

cdr3_nt: TGTGCCATCAGTGAGGGGCGGACAGGGACGACCTACGAGCAGTACTTC
cdr3_aa: CAISEGRTGTTYEQYF
v_call: TRBV10-3
cdr3_length: 16
clone_size: .
j_call: TRBJ2-7
d_call: TRBD1

cdr3_nt: TGTGCCAGCAGCTGGGCCGACAGGGTAAACACTGAAGCTTTCTTT
cdr3_aa: CASSWADRVNTEAFF
v_call: TRBV7-9
cdr3_length: 15
clone_size: .
j_call: TRBJ1-1
d_call: TRBD1

cdr3_nt: TGTGCCAGCAGCCAATTGGTAAGGGGAACTGAAGCTTTCTTT
cdr3_aa: CASSQLVRGTEAFF
v_call: TRBV4-2
cdr3_length: 14
clone_size: .
j_call: TRBJ1-1
d_call: .

cdr3_nt: TGTGCCAGCAGCTTAGAACAGAACACTGAAGCTTTCTTT
cdr3_aa: CASSLEQNTEAFF
v_call: TRBV7-8
cdr3_length: 13
clone_size: .
j_call: TRBJ1-1
d_call: .

cdr3_nt: TGTGCCAGCAGCTTAGGAGGACAGGGGACCTTAGGGACCCAGTACTTC
cdr3_aa: CASSLGGQGTLGTQYF
v_call: TRBV7-9
cdr3_length: 16
clone_size: .
j_call: TRBJ2-5
d_call: TRBD1

cdr3_nt: TGTGCCAGCACCGAGAACTCCGGGACAGGGGACTTC
cdr3_aa: CASTENSGTGDF
v_call: TRBV5-6
cdr3_length: 12
clone_size: once
j_call: TRBJ1-2
d_call: TRBD1

cdr3_nt: TGTGCCAGCACCGAAGCCGGGGTAAACACTGAAGCTTTCTTT
cdr3_aa: CASTEAGVNTEAFF
v_call: TRBV5-6
cdr3_length: 14
clone_size: .
j_call: TRBJ1-1
d_call: .

cdr3_nt: TGTGCCAGCGGGGGCCGTTATGGCTACACCTTC
cdr3_aa: CASGGRYGYTF
v_call: TRBV6-6
cdr3_length: 11
clone_size: .
j_call: TRBJ1-2
d_call: .

cdr3_nt: TGTGCCACCAGCGACAGGGGAAATAGTGAAAAACTGTTTTTT
cdr3_aa: CATSDRGNSEKLFF
v_call: TRBV24-1
cdr3_length: 14
clone_size: once
j_call: TRBJ1-4
d_call: TRBD1

cdr3_nt: TGTGCCAGCAGCCTCAAGCCGTGGACAGGGTACATGAACACTGAAGCTTTCTTT
cdr3_aa: CASSLKPWTGYMNTEAFF
v_call: TRBV3-1/TRBV3-2
cdr3_length: 18
clone_size: .
j_call: TRBJ1-1
d_call: TRBD1

cdr3_nt: TGCGCCAGCAGCCAAGACAGGGTGAGCGCTGAAGCTTTCTTT
cdr3_aa: CASSQDRVSAEAFF
v_call: TRBV4-3
cdr3_length: 14
clone_size: .
j_call: TRBJ1-1
d_call: .

cdr3_nt: TGTGCCAGCAGCGGTCACGGCGGGCCTTACACAGATACGCAGTATTTT
cdr3_aa: CASSGHGGPYTDTQYF
v_call: TRBV9
cdr3_length: 16
clone_size: .
j_call: TRBJ2-3
d_call: .

cdr3_nt: TGCAGTGCTAGAGGTCACTACGAGCAGTACTTC
cdr3_aa: CSARGHYEQYF
v_call: TRBV20-1
cdr3_length: 11
clone_size: .
j_call: TRBJ2-7
d_call: .

cdr3_nt: TGTGCCAGCAGCTACAGGGCTACCTACGAGCAGTACTTC
cdr3_aa: CASSYRATYEQYF
v_call: TRBV27
cdr3_length: 13
clone_size: few
j_call: TRBJ2-7
d_call: .

cdr3_nt: TGTGCCAGCAGCTTAGGGGCAGAAGAGACCCAGTACTTC
cdr3_aa: CASSLGAEETQYF
v_call: TRBV7-8
cdr3_length: 13
clone_size: once
j_call: TRBJ2-5
d_call: .

cdr3_nt: TGTGCCAGCAGTTACGAAGCCGCGGGGGGGCCGGGGGAGACCCAGTACTTC
cdr3_aa: CASSYEAAGGPGETQYF
v_call: TRBV6-2/TRBV6-3
cdr3_length: 17
clone_size: .
j_call: TRBJ2-5
d_call: TRBD2

cdr3_nt: TGTGCCAGCAGCTTATACCTAGCGGGGGACACCGGGGAGCTGTTTTTT
cdr3_aa: CASSLYLAGDTGELFF
v_call: TRBV11-1
cdr3_length: 16
clone_size: .
j_call: TRBJ2-2
d_call: TRBD2

cdr3_nt: TGTGCCAGCAGCTTAAAAGCGGGGAGTAATGAAAAACTGTTTTTT
cdr3_aa: CASSLKAGSNEKLFF
v_call: TRBV5-4
cdr3_length: 15
clone_size: .
j_call: TRBJ1-4
d_call: .

cdr3_nt: TGTGCCAGCAGTGACCTCCAGGGTGCCGCGACTGTGGACGAGCAGTACTTC
cdr3_aa: CASSDLQGAATVDEQYF
v_call: TRBV6-1
cdr3_length: 17
clone_size: .
j_call: TRBJ2-7
d_call: .

cdr3_nt: TGTGCCAGCAGCCCCCGGGGTAGCGGTGAAGCTCTTGGCTACACCTTC
cdr3_aa: CASSPRGSGEALGYTF
v_call: TRBV3-1/TRBV3-2
cdr3_length: 16
clone_size: once
j_call: TRBJ1-2
d_call: .

cdr3_nt: TGTGCCAGCAGCTTTACAGGGAATTCACCCCTCCACTTT
cdr3_aa: CASSFTGNSPLHF
v_call: TRBV7-6
cdr3_length: 13
clone_size: .
j_call: TRBJ1-6
d_call: .

cdr3_nt: TGTGCCAGCAGCGTAGATCAGGGGGCGGCTAACACCATATATTTT
cdr3_aa: CASSVDQGAANTIYF
v_call: TRBV9
cdr3_length: 15
clone_size: .
j_call: TRBJ1-3
d_call: TRBD1

cdr3_nt: TGTGCCAGCAGCTTATGGGAAGCCCAGGGTGAAGCTTTCTTT
cdr3_aa: CASSLWEAQGEAFF
v_call: TRBV11-2
cdr3_length: 14
clone_size: .
j_call: TRBJ1-1
d_call: .

cdr3_nt: TGTGCCAGCCACGGCGGGGGGGCGGAAAATGAGCAGTTCTTC
cdr3_aa: CASHGGGAENEQFF
v_call: TRBV18
cdr3_length: 14
clone_size: .
j_call: TRBJ2-1
d_call: TRBD2

cdr3_nt: TGCGCCAGCAGCCAAGTCTCCTCGGAAGAGACCCAGTACTTC
cdr3_aa: CASSQVSSEETQYF
v_call: TRBV4-1
cdr3_length: 14
clone_size: .
j_call: TRBJ2-5
d_call: .

cdr3_nt: TGTGCCACAAAAATCGGACAGGGGGGAGATACGCAGTATTTT
cdr3_aa: CATKIGQGGDTQYF
v_call: TRBV10-3
cdr3_length: 14
clone_size: .
j_call: TRBJ2-3
d_call: TRBD1

cdr3_nt: TGTGCCAGCAGACAGGGAGCGGATGAGCAGTTCTTC
cdr3_aa: CASRQGADEQFF
v_call: TRBV7-9
cdr3_length: 12
clone_size: once
j_call: TRBJ2-1
d_call: .

cdr3_nt: TGTGCCAGCAGCTTAGGGGCACCCCAGTACTTC
cdr3_aa: CASSLGAPQYF
v_call: TRBV11-1
cdr3_length: 11
clone_size: .
j_call: TRBJ2-5
d_call: .

cdr3_nt: TGTGCCAGCAGCCCCGCCTACGAGCAGTACTTC
cdr3_aa: CASSPAYEQYF
v_call: TRBV2
cdr3_length: 11
clone_size: .
j_call: TRBJ2-7
d_call: .

cdr3_nt: TGTGCCAGCACCCGGGAGGCAGGGACAGATACGCAGTATTTT
cdr3_aa: CASTREAGTDTQYF
v_call: TRBV6-5
cdr3_length: 14
clone_size: .
j_call: TRBJ2-3
d_call: TRBD2

cdr3_nt: TGTGCCAGCAGTTCGGGACTCACCCCTAGCACAGATACGCAGTATTTT
cdr3_aa: CASSSGLTPSTDTQYF
v_call: TRBV27
cdr3_length: 16
clone_size: .
j_call: TRBJ2-3
d_call: .

cdr3_nt: TGTGCCAGTAGTAGACAGGGCTTGGCCCAGCATTTT
cdr3_aa: CASSRQGLAQHF
v_call: TRBV19
cdr3_length: 12
clone_size: .
j_call: TRBJ1-5
d_call: TRBD1

cdr3_nt: TGTGCCACCAGTCGATCGGGGTATGGCTACACCTTC
cdr3_aa: CATSRSGYGYTF
v_call: TRBV24-1
cdr3_length: 12
clone_size: few
j_call: TRBJ1-2
d_call: .

cdr3_nt: TGTGCCAGCAGCTATTCCAGGGGGCGCGGAGAAGCTTTCTTT
cdr3_aa: CASSYSRGRGEAFF
v_call: TRBV11-2
cdr3_length: 14
clone_size: .
j_call: TRBJ1-1
d_call: TRBD1

cdr3_nt: TGCGCCAGCAGCCAAGATCCAGCGGGGACTTACGAGCAGTACTTC
cdr3_aa: CASSQDPAGTYEQYF
v_call: TRBV4-1
cdr3_length: 15
clone_size: .
j_call: TRBJ2-7
d_call: TRBD2

cdr3_nt: TGCAGCGTTGATATACAAGATACGCAGTATTTT
cdr3_aa: CSVDIQDTQYF
v_call: TRBV29-1
cdr3_length: 11
clone_size: .
j_call: TRBJ2-3
d_call: .

cdr3_nt: TGTGCCAGTAGTATAGCACAGGGTGGTTCACCCCTCCACTTT
cdr3_aa: CASSIAQGGSPLHF
v_call: TRBV19
cdr3_length: 14
clone_size: .
j_call: TRBJ1-6
d_call: .

cdr3_nt: TGTGCCAGCAGCTTCCCCGGGACAGGGAATAACTATGGCTACACCTTC
cdr3_aa: CASSFPGTGNNYGYTF
v_call: TRBV7-9
cdr3_length: 16
clone_size: .
j_call: TRBJ1-2
d_call: TRBD1

cdr3_nt: TGTGCCAGCAGCGAGACCAGCGGAGTAGACGGGGAGCTGTTTTTT
cdr3_aa: CASSETSGVDGELFF
v_call: TRBV9
cdr3_length: 15
clone_size: .
j_call: TRBJ2-2
d_call: .

cdr3_nt: TGTGCCAGCAGCCAACCGGCCGCCTCTAGGGAGCAGTTCTTC
cdr3_aa: CASSQPAASREQFF
v_call: TRBV4-2
cdr3_length: 14
clone_size: few
j_call: TRBJ2-1
d_call: .

cdr3_nt: TGCGCCAGCAAGGGGGGGACAGGGGCCTTCGGGGGTGAAAAACTGTTTTTT
cdr3_aa: CASKGGTGAFGGEKLFF
v_call: TRBV4-1
cdr3_length: 17
clone_size: once
j_call: TRBJ1-4
d_call: TRBD1

cdr3_nt: TGTGCCAGCAGTCACTCGGGACTAGTGGAGGAGACCCAGTACTTC
cdr3_aa: CASSHSGLVEETQYF
v_call: TRBV28
cdr3_length: 15
clone_size: .
j_call: TRBJ2-5
d_call: TRBD2

cdr3_nt: TGTGCCAGCAGCTTACCAACTAGCGGGGGGCTCGATTACGAGACCCAGTACTTC
cdr3_aa: CASSLPTSGGLDYETQYF
v_call: TRBV7-9
cdr3_length: 18
clone_size: once
j_call: TRBJ2-5
d_call: TRBD2